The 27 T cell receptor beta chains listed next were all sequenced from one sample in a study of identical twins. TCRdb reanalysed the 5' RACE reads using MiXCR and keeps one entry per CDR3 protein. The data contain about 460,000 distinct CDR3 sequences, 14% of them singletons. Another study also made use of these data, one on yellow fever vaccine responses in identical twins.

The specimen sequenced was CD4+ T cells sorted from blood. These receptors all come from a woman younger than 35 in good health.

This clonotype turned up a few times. For the CDR3, the DNA is TGTGCCATCAGTGATAGGAAAGGTCGGACTAGCGGGCTCGATGAGCAGTTCTTC. Protein product: CAISDRKGRTSGLDEQFF. The chain recombines TRBV10-3 with TRBJ2-1, with TRBD2 matching 11 bases. This CDR3 is built from 18 residues. V lost 3 bases and J lost 8; bases outside the gene matches: 15. In germline, CDR1 is ENHRY, CDR2 SYGVKD.

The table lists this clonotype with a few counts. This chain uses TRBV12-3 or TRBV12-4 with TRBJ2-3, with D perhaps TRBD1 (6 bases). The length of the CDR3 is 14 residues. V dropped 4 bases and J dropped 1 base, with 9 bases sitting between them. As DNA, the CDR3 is TGTGCCAGCAGTTACAGGGTCCGCACAGATACGCAGTATTTT. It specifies CASSYRVRTDTQYF.

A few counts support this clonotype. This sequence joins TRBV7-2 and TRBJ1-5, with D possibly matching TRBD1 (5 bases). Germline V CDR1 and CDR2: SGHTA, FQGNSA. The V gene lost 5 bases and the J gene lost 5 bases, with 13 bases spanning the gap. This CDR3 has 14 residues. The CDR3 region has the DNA TGTGCCAGCAGCCTGACAGATGTCGATCAGCCCCAGCATTTT. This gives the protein CASSLTDVDQPQHF.

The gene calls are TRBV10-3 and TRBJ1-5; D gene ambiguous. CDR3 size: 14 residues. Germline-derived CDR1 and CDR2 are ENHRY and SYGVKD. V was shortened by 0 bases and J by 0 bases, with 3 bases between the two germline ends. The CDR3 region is CAISESRSNQPQHF. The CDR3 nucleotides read TGTGCCATCAGTGAGTCGCGTAGCAATCAGCCCCAGCATTTT.

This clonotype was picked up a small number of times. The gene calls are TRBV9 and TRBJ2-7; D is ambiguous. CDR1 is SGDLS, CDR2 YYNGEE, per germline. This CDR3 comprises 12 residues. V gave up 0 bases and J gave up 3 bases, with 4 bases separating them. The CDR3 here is CASSVGDYEQYF. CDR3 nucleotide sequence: TGTGCCAGCAGCGTAGGTGACTACGAGCAGTACTTC.

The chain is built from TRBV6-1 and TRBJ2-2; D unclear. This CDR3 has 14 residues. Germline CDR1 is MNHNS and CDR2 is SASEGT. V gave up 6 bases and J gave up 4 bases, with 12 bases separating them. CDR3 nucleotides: TGTGCCAGCAGGCCCCGCCCGATCACCGGGGAGCTGTTTTTT. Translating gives CASRPRPITGELFF.

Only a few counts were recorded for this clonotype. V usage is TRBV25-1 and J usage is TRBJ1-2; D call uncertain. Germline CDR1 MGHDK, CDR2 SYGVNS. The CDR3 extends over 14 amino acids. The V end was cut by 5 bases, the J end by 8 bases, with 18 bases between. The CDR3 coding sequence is TGTGCCAGCAGTAATACAACCGGGATAGGGGGCTACACCTTC. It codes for CASSNTTGIGGYTF.

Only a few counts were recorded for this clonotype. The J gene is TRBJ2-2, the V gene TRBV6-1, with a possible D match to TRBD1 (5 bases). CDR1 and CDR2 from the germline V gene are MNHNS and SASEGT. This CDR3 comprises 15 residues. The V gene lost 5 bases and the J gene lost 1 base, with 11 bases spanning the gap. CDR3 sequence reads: CASSRGQKNTGELFF. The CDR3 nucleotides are TGTGCCAGCAGTCGCGGACAAAAGAACACCGGGGAGCTGTTTTTT.

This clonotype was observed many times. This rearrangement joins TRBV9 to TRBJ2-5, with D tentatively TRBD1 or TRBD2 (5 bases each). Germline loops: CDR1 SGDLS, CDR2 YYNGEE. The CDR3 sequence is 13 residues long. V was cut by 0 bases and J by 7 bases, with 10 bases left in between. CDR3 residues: CASSVGEGRTQYF. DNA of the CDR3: TGTGCCAGCAGCGTAGGTGAGGGGAGGACCCAGTACTTC. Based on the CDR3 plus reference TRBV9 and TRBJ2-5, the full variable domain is DSGVTQTPKHLITATGQRVTLRCSPRSGDLSVYWYQQSLDQGLQFLIQYYNGEERAKGNILERFSAQQFPDLHSELNLSSLELGDSALYFCASSVGEGRTQYFGPGTRLLVL.

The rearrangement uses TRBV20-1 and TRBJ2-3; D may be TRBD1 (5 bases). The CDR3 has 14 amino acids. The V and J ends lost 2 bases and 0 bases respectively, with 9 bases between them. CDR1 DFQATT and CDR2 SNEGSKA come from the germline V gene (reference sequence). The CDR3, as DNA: TGCAGTGCTAGAAGACAGACTAGCACAGATACGCAGTATTTT. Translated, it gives CSARRQTSTDTQYF.

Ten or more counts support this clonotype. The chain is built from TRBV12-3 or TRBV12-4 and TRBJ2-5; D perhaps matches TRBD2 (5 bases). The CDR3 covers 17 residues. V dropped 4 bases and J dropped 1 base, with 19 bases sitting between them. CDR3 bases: TGTGCCAGCAGTTCCATTCGGAGGACTCGATCCCAAGAGACCCAGTACTTC. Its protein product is CASSSIRRTRSQETQYF.

CDR3 coding DNA: TGTGCCAGCAGCCAATCTGCAGGGGGGAATCAGCCCCAGCATTTT. Translated: CASSQSAGGNQPQHF. The V gene is TRBV3-1, the J gene TRBJ1-5; 7 bases are shared with TRBD1. V lost 2 bases, J lost 4 bases, and 5 bases stayed unmatched. The CDR3 loop spans 15 amino acids. Germline lookup yields CDR1 LGHDT and CDR2 YNNKEL (reference sequence).

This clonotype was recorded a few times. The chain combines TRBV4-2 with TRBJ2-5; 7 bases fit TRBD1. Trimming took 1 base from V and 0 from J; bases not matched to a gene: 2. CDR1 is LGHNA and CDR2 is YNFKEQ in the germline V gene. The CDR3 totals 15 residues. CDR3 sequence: CASSQGDRDQETQYF. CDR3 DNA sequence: TGTGCCAGCAGCCAAGGTGACAGGGACCAAGAGACCCAGTACTTC.

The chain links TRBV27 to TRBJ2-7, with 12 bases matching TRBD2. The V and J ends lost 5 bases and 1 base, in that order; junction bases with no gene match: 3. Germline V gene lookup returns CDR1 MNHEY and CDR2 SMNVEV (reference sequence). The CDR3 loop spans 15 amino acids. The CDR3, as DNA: TGTGCCAGCAGTGAACTAGCGGGAGGTTCCTACGAGCAGTACTTC. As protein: CASSELAGGSYEQYF.

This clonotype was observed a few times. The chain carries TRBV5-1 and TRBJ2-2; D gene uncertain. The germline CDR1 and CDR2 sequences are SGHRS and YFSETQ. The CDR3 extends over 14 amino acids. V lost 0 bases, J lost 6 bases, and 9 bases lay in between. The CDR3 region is CASSLGWTPGELFF. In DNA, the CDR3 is TGCGCCAGCAGCTTGGGATGGACGCCCGGGGAGCTGTTTTTT.

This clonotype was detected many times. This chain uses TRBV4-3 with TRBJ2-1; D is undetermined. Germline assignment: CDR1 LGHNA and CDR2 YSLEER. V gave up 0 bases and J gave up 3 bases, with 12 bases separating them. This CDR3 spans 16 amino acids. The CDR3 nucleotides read TGCGCCAGCAGCCAAGAGCGGCCGGGCCTCTACAATGAGCAGTTCTTC. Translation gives CASSQERPGLYNEQFF.

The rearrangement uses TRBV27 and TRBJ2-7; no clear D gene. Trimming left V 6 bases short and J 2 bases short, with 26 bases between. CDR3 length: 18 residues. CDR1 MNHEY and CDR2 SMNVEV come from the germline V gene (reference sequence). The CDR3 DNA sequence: TGTGCCAGCAGCCCAAGTGTATTGCCTACGAGTATGGCCTACGAGCAGTACTTC. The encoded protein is CASSPSVLPTSMAYEQYF.

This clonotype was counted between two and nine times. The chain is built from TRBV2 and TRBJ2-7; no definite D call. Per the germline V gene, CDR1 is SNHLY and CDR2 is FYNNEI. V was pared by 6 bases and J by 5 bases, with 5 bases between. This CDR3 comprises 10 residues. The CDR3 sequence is CASRVHEQYF. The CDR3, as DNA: TGTGCCAGCAGGGTTCACGAGCAGTACTTC.

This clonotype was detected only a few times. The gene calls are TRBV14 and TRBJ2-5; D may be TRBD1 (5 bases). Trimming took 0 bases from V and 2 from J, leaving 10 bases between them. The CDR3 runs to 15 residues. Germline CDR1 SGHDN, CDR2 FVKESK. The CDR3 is CASSQDGHRQETQYF. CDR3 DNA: TGTGCCAGCAGCCAAGATGGGCACAGGCAAGAGACCCAGTACTTC. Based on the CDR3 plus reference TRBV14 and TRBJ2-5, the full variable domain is EAGVTQFPSHSVIEKGQTVTLRCDPISGHDNLYWYRRVMGKEIKFLLHFVKESKQDESGMPNNRFLAERTGGTYSTLKVQPAELEDSGVYFCASSQDGHRQETQYFGPGTRLLVL.

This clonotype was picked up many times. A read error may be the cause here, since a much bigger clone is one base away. The CDR3 is CASRFTDTQYF. The CDR3 nucleotides are TGTGCCAGCAGGTTCACAGATACGCAGTATTTT. The rearrangement uses TRBV7-2 and TRBJ2-3; no reliable D call. V was pared by 6 bases and J by 2 bases, with 3 bases between. The CDR3 runs 11 residues. Germline V gene sequence: CDR1 SGHTA, CDR2 FQGNSA.

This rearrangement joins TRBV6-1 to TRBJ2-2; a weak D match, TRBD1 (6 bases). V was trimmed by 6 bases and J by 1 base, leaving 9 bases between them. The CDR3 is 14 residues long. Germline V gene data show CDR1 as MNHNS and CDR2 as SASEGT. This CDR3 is CASSGTLNTGELFF. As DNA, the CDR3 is TGTGCCAGCAGCGGGACACTGAACACCGGGGAGCTGTTTTTT.

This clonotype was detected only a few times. The CDR3 region has the DNA TGTGCCAGCAGTCGTCGTAGTTCGGACGGGAGGACCTACGAGCAGTACTTC. This encodes CASSRRSSDGRTYEQYF. The chain recombines TRBV6-2 or TRBV6-3 with TRBJ2-7; TRBD2 matches at 7 bases. The CDR3 is 17 amino acids. V lost 5 bases, J lost 2 bases, and 15 bases stayed unmatched. Germline CDR1 and CDR2: MNHEY and SVGEGT.

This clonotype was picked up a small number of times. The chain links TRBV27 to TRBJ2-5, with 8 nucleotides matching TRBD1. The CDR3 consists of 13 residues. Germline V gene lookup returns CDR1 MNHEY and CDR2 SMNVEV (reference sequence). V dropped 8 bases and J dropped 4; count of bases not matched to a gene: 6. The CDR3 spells CASGPGTGETQYF. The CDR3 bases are TGTGCCAGCGGACCCGGGACAGGAGAGACCCAGTACTTC.

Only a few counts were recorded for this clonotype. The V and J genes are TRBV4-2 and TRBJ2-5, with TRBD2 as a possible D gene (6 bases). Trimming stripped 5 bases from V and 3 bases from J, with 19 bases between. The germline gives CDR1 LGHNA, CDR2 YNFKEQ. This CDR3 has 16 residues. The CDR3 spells CASSTPGDQDKETQYF. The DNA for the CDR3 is TGTGCCAGCAGCACACCGGGAGACCAGGATAAAGAGACCCAGTACTTC.

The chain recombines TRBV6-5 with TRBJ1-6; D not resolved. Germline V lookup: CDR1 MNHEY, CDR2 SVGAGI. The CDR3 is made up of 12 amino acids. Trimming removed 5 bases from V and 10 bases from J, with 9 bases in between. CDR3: CASSPTGSPLHF. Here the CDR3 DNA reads TGTGCCAGCAGTCCGACTGGGTCACCCCTCCACTTT.

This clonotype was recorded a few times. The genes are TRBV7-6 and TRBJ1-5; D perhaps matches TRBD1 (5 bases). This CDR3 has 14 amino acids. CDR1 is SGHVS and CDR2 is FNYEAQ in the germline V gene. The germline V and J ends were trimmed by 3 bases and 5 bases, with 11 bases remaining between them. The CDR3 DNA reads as TGTGCCAGCAGCTTGGGGACCAAGGATCAGCCCCAGCATTTT. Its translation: CASSLGTKDQPQHF.

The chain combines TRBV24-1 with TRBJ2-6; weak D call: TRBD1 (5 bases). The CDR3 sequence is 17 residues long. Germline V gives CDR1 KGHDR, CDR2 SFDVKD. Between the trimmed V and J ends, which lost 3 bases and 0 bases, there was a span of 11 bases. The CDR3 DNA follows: TGTGCCACCAGTGATCCTGACAGACCCTCTGGGGCCAACGTCCTGACTTTC. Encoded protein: CATSDPDRPSGANVLTF.